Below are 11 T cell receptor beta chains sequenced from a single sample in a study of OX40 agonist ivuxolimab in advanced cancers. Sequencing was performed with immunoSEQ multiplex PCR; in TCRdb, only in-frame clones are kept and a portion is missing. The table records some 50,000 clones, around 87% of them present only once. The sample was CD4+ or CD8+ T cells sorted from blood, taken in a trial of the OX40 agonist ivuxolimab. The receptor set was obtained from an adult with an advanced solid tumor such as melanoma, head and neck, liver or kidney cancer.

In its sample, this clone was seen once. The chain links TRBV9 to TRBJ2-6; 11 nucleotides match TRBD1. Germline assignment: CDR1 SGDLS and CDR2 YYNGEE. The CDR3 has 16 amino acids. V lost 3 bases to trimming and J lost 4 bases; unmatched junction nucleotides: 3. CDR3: CASSAGQGAGANVLTF. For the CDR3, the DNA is TGTGCCAGCAGCGCAGGACAGGGGGCGGGGGCCAACGTCCTGACTTTC.

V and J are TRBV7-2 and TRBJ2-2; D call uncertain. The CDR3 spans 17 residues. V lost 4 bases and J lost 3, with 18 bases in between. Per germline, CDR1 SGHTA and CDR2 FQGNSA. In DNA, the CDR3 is TGTGCCAGCAGCTCCCCGGCAGGAGTTAGACACACCGGGGAGCTGTTTTTT. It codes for CASSSPAGVRHTGELFF.

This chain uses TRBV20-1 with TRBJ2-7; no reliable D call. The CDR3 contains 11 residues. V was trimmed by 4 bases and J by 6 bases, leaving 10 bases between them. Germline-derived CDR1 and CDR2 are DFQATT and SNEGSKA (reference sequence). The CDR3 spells CSANKVGEQYF. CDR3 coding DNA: TGCAGTGCTAATAAGGTTGGCGAGCAGTACTTC.

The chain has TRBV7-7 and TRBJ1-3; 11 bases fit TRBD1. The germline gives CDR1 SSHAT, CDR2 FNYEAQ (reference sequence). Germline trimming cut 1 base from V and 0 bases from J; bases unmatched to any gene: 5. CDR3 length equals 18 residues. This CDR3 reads CASSLGAGTGGSGNTIYF. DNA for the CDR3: TGTGCCAGCAGCTTAGGAGCCGGGACAGGGGGCTCTGGAAACACCATATATTTT.

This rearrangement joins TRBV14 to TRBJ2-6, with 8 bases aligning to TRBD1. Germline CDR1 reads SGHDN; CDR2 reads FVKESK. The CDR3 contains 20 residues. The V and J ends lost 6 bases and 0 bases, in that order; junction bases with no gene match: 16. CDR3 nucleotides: TGTGCCAGCAGTCAGAGACAGGGGAATCCGGGGTACTCTGGGGCCAACGTCCTGACTTTC. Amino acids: CASSQRQGNPGYSGANVLTF.

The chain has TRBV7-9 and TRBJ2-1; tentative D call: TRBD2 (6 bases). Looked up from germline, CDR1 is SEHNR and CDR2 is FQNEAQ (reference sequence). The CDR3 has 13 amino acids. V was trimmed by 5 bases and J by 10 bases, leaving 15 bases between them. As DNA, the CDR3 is TGTGCCAGCAGCCGGGACTTCGCAGACGAGCAGTTCTTC. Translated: CASSRDFADEQFF.

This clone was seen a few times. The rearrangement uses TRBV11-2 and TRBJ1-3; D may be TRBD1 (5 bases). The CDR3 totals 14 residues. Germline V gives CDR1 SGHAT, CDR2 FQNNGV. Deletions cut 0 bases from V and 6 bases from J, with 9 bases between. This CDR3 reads CASSLDPGTNTIYF. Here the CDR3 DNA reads TGTGCCAGCAGCTTAGATCCAGGGACAAACACCATATATTTT.

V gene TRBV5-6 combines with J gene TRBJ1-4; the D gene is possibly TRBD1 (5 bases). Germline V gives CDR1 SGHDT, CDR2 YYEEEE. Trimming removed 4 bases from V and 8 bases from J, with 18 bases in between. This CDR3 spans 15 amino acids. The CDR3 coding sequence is TGTGCCAGCAGCACCACGGTAGGGGTAAGGGAAAAACTGTTTTTT. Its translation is CASSTTVGVREKLFF.

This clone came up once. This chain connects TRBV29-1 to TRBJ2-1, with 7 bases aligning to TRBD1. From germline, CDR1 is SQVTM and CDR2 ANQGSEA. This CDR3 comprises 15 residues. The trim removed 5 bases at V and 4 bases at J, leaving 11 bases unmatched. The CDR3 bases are TGCAGCGTTAACCACAGGGGTCTTGGGTACAATGAGCAGTTCTTC. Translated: CSVNHRGLGYNEQFF.

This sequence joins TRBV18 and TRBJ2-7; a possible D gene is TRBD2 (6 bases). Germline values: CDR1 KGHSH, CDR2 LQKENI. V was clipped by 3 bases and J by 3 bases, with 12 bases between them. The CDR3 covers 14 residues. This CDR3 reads CASSPGGRYYEQYV. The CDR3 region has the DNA TGTGCCAGCTCACCGGGAGGAAGGTACTACGAGCAGTACGTC.

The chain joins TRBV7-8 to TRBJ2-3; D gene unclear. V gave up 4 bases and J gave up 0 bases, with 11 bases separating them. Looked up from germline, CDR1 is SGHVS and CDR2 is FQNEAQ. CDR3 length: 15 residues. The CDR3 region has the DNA TGTGCCAGCAGCTCCCGACGGATTAGCACAGATACGCAGTATTTT. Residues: CASSSRRISTDTQYF.